The clone carrying this T cell receptor beta chain was counted between two and nine times. The antigen remains undetermined. The entry originates in a study of T cell responses to AZD1222 COVID-19 vaccine. The J segment lost 9 bases and the V segment lost 3 bases, leaving 8 bases of the junction unmatched. The CDR3 has 14 amino acids. Germline lookup yields CDR1 SEHNR and CDR2 FQNEAQ (reference sequence). Whole-study results and caveats: Compared with day 0, the breadth and depth of the Spike-specific TCR repertoire rose significantly after two doses of AZD1222. Only a handful of AZD1222 recipients tested seropositive at baseline.

Repertoires were generated with immunoSEQ multiplex PCR, while TCRdb's copy carries only in-frame clones and drops some. The profile covers about 83,000 clones, with around 89% appearing a single time and 4.7% taken by the ten largest. The sequences come from peripheral blood, collected on day 0 of MenACWY control vaccination. The clonotype was recovered from an adult in good health. The J gene is TRBJ2-1, the V gene TRBV7-9; 7 bases agree with TRBD2. The CDR3 nucleotides are TGTGCCAGCAGCTTGGACTGGGACTACGGTGAGCAGTTCTTC. It specifies CASSLDWDYGEQFF.